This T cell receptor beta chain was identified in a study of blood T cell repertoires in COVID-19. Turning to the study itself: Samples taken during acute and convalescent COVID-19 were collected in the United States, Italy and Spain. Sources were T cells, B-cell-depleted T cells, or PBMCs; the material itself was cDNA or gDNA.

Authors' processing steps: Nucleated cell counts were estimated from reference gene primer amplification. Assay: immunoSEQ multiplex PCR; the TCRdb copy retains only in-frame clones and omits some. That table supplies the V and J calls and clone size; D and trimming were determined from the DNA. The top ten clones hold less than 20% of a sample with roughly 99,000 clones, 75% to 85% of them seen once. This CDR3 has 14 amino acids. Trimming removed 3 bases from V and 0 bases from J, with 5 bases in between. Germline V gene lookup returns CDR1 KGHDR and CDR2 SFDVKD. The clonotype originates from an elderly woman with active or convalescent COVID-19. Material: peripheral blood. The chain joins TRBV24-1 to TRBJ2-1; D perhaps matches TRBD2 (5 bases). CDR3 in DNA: TGTGCCACCAGTGATGGGAGCTCCTACAATGAGCAGTTCTTC. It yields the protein CATSDGSSYNEQFF.